This entry describes one TCR beta chain. Antigen unknown. These data come from a study of T cell responses to AZD1222 COVID-19 vaccine. The study, taken as a whole, reports: In the spike-specific TCR repertoire, nearly half reportedly target unmutated variant regions. Repertoires were sampled only after the peak T cell response. There were mostly white British donors and more females than males, and clonal diversity was possibly underestimated.

Measured with immunoSEQ multiplex PCR; TCRdb has only the in-frame clones, and not every one. This sample yields some 120,000 clones, of which about 90% are seen a single time; approximately 9.6% belongs to the top ten. The material sequenced was peripheral blood, taken on day 0 of AZD1222 vaccination. The TCR comes from an adult in good health.

The CDR3 DNA follows: TGTGCCAGCAGCCAAGCGACGGGGGCGGGAAATGAAAAACTGTTTTTT. Translated, it gives CASSQATGAGNEKLFF. This sequence joins TRBV4-2 and TRBJ1-4; D is perhaps TRBD1 (6 bases). The ends were cut back, 1 base at V and 5 bases at J, with 14 bases in the middle. Germline V gene data show CDR1 as LGHNA and CDR2 as YNFKEQ. The CDR3 extends over 16 amino acids.